The 18 T cell receptor beta chains presented below share a single source sample, sequenced in a study of T cell responses to AZD1222 COVID-19 vaccine. The table came from immunoSEQ multiplex PCR; TCRdb's copy has only in-frame clones and leaves some out. The sample shows 55,000 to 75,000 clones, about 85% of them seen only once. Sample: peripheral blood, taken on day 0 of AZD1222 vaccination. All receptors come from an adult in good health.

The count of this clone is one. The rearrangement links TRBV4-2 to TRBJ2-7; D unclear. V was cut by 5 bases and J by 2 bases, with 13 bases left in between. The CDR3 extends over 14 amino acids. CDR1 and CDR2 from the germline V gene are LGHNA and YNFKEQ. CDR3 bases: TGTGCCAGCAGCTCAGGCCTCCCCCCCTACGAGCAGTACTTC. Amino acids: CASSSGLPPYEQYF.

This chain uses TRBV7-8 with TRBJ1-2, with a tentative D call TRBD1 (5 bases). Per germline, CDR1 SGHVS and CDR2 FQNEAQ. V shed 5 bases and J shed 0 bases, with 16 bases lying between them. The CDR3 contains 16 residues. CDR3 DNA sequence: TGTGCCAGCAGCCCAAATTCAGGGAATTCTAACTATGGCTACACCTTC. Encoded protein: CASSPNSGNSNYGYTF.

This chain connects TRBV9 to TRBJ2-1; TRBD2 matches at 12 bases. In germline, CDR1 is SGDLS, CDR2 YYNGEE. The CDR3 is made up of 17 amino acids. J lost 5 bases, V lost 4 bases, and 10 bases had no gene match. CDR3 protein: CASSLNRLAGAHNEQFF. The CDR3 DNA reads as TGTGCCAGCAGCTTGAACCGACTAGCGGGGGCCCACAATGAGCAGTTCTTC.

The chain recombines TRBV18 with TRBJ1-1, with 7 bases that match TRBD1. The CDR3 is 15 residues long. The V segment lost 4 bases and the J segment 4 bases; nucleotides outside the gene matches: 9. The germline gives CDR1 KGHSH, CDR2 LQKENI. The CDR3 bases are TGTGCCAGCTCACTCAATACAGGGGCGAGCACTGAAGCTTTCTTT. Protein: CASSLNTGASTEAFF.

The chain uses TRBV4-2 and TRBJ2-5; D is possibly TRBD1 (6 bases). CDR3 size: 14 residues. CDR1 and CDR2 (germline): LGHNA, YNFKEQ. Trimming pared 3 bases from V and 0 bases from J, leaving 8 bases between. CDR3 sequence (DNA): TGTGCCAGCAGCCAGGGACACAACCAAGAGACCCAGTACTTC. Translating gives CASSQGHNQETQYF.

The CDR3 here is CASSWDSNYGYTF. For the CDR3, the DNA is TGTGCCAGCAGCTGGGACAGTAACTATGGCTACACCTTC. V gene TRBV7-9 combines with J gene TRBJ1-2; TRBD1 agrees at 7 bases. Germline V gene lookup returns CDR1 SEHNR and CDR2 FQNEAQ (reference sequence). The ends lost 4 bases at V and 1 base at J; junction bases unmatched: 0. This CDR3 spans 13 amino acids.

The chain combines TRBV7-9 with TRBJ2-3; TRBD1 is a possible D gene (6 bases). This CDR3 comprises 14 residues. Per germline, CDR1 SEHNR and CDR2 FQNEAQ (reference sequence). V lost 1 base to trimming and J lost 4 bases, with 9 bases between them. CDR3 amino acids: CASSLDRAPDTQYF. The CDR3 bases are TGTGCCAGCAGCTTAGACAGGGCCCCAGATACGCAGTATTTT. The full variable domain, in which reference TRBV7-9 and TRBJ2-3 provide the parts outside the CDR3, is DTGVSQNPRHKITKRGQNVTFRCDPISEHNRLYWYRQTLGQGPEFLTYFQNEAQLEKSRLLSDRFSAERPKGSFSTLEIQRTEQGDSAMYLCASSLDRAPDTQYFGPGTRLTVL.

A single count supports this clone. V gene TRBV5-1 combines with J gene TRBJ1-2, with 7 bases aligning to TRBD1. CDR3 length: 13 residues. Trimming took 4 bases from V and 9 from J; bases not matched to a gene: 9. CDR1 and CDR2 from the germline V gene are SGHRS and YFSETQ. The CDR3, as DNA: TGCGCCAGCAGCGCCGACAGGGTTGCTAGCTACACCTTC. Its protein product is CASSADRVASYTF.

This sequence joins TRBV27 and TRBJ2-1, with D unresolved. This CDR3 comprises 13 residues. V was trimmed by 8 bases and J by 7 bases, leaving 15 bases between them. The germline gives CDR1 MNHEY, CDR2 SMNVEV (reference sequence). This CDR3 is CASHGRDLNEQFF. As DNA, the CDR3 is TGTGCCAGCCACGGAAGGGATCTTAATGAGCAGTTCTTC.

The chain has TRBV5-1 and TRBJ2-1; 11 bases fit TRBD2. The V gene end was trimmed by 4 bases and the J gene end by 8 bases; junction bases not matched to a gene: 8. CDR1 and CDR2 (germline): SGHRS, YFSETQ. This CDR3 is built from 15 residues. The CDR3 here is CASSLVLAGEDEQFF. For the CDR3, the DNA is TGCGCCAGCAGCCTCGTACTAGCGGGAGAGGATGAGCAGTTCTTC.

The chain recombines TRBV5-8 with TRBJ1-4, with 10 positions matching TRBD1. Germline loops: CDR1 SGHTS, CDR2 YDEGEE. There are 15 residues in the CDR3. V gave up 0 bases and J gave up 8 bases; unmatched junction bases: 4. The CDR3, as DNA: TGTGCCAGCAGCTTGGGGGACAGGGGTTACGAAAAACTGTTTTTT. It codes for CASSLGDRGYEKLFF. The whole variable domain, remainder taken from reference TRBV5-8 and TRBJ1-4, is EAGVTQSPTHLIKTRGQQATLRCSPISGHTSVYWYQQALGLGLQFLLWYDEGEERNRGNFPPRFSGRQFPNYSSELNVNALELEDSALYLCASSLGDRGYEKLFFGSGTQLSVL.

The V gene is TRBV5-1, the J gene TRBJ2-2; D is undetermined. Germline assignment: CDR1 SGHRS and CDR2 YFSETQ. V was shortened by 0 bases and J by 6 bases, with 9 bases between the two germline ends. The CDR3 contains 14 residues. CDR3 in DNA: TGCGCCAGCAGCTTGGAGTTCGGGCCCGGGGAGCTGTTTTTT. Translation: CASSLEFGPGELFF.

The chain joins TRBV9 to TRBJ1-1, with D hard to call. This CDR3 comprises 15 residues. Germline CDR1 and CDR2: SGDLS and YYNGEE. The V end was cut by 1 base, the J end by 0 bases, with 10 bases between. The CDR3 sequence: CASSVSPTVNTEAFF. CDR3 bases: TGTGCCAGCAGCGTATCCCCGACGGTGAACACTGAAGCTTTCTTT.

This clone is a singleton in its sample. The rearrangement uses TRBV27 and TRBJ2-2; 9 nucleotides align to TRBD1. From germline, CDR1 is MNHEY and CDR2 SMNVEV (reference sequence). CDR3 length: 15 residues. J was trimmed by 8 bases and V by 4 bases; bases with no gene match: 8. CDR3 region: CASSSPGQGSGELFF. CDR3 nucleotide sequence: TGTGCCAGCAGTTCACCGGGACAGGGATCGGGGGAGCTGTTTTTT.

This chain connects TRBV19 to TRBJ2-7, with a possible D match to TRBD1 (5 bases). Germline assignment: CDR1 LNHDA and CDR2 SQIVND (reference sequence). CDR3 length equals 15 residues. Trimming took off 5 bases at V and 0 bases at J, with 14 bases between the two ends. The CDR3 DNA sequence: TGTGCCAGTAGTGCCGCGACAGCAAGCTCCTACGAGCAGTACTTC. Protein: CASSAATASSYEQYF.

V is TRBV30 and J is TRBJ1-1, with 7 bases identical to TRBD1. This CDR3 contains 17 residues. The V gene's germline CDR1 is GTSNPN and CDR2 SVGIG (reference sequence). V was clipped by 5 bases and J by 4 bases; unmatched bases: 19. CDR3 protein: CAWRFSTGFGTGTEAFF. In nucleotides, the CDR3 is TGTGCCTGGCGCTTCTCGACAGGGTTCGGTACTGGCACTGAAGCTTTCTTT.

This chain joins TRBV29-1 and TRBJ1-3; no firm D call. This CDR3 is built from 14 residues. Germline assignment: CDR1 SQVTM and CDR2 ANQGSEA. V was cut by 7 bases and J by 1 base, with 14 bases left in between. Here the CDR3 reads CSGRTPLSGNTIYF. CDR3 bases: TGCAGCGGCCGAACACCCCTTTCTGGAAACACCATATATTTT. The variable domain in full, completed from reference TRBV29-1 and TRBJ1-3, reads SAVISQKPSRDICQRGTSLTIQCQVDSQVTMMFWYRQQPGQSLTLIATANQGSEATYESGFVIDKFPISRPNLTFSTLTVSNMSPEDSSIYLCSGRTPLSGNTIYFGEGSWLTVV.

The chain employs TRBV7-2 and TRBJ2-1; 11 nucleotides agree with TRBD2. CDR1 and CDR2 (germline): SGHTA, FQGNSA. After removal of 7 bases from V and 7 bases from J, the junction contained 9 bases not matched to a gene. This CDR3 is built from 15 residues. The CDR3 loop reads CASTLTSGGGNEQFF. CDR3 nucleotide sequence: TGTGCCAGCACCCTCACTAGCGGGGGCGGGAATGAGCAGTTCTTC.